This is a list of T cell receptor beta chains from one sample in a study of response to subunit inactivated influenza vaccine. In TCRdb, the RT-PCR reads were re-called with MiXCR into one record per CDR3 protein. In the table there are over 450,000 distinct CDR3 sequences, under 15% of which are singletons. Sequences were derived from PBMCs from blood, sampled more than 35 days after vaccination. These receptors all come from a man aged 45-60 years who received an inactivated influenza vaccine. CDR3s include the opening cysteine and the closing phenylalanine or tryptophan. The D gene is left open where the match is weak. Not every row has a clone size; where given, it reads once, few, many or a size class.

V gene	CDR3 length	J gene	D gene	clone size	CDR3 protein	CDR3 DNA
TRBV29-1	12	TRBJ2-7	NA	NA	CSVASGAYEQYF	TGCAGCGTTGCCAGCGGAGCGTACGAGCAGTACTTC
TRBV27	15	TRBJ2-5	TRBD1	few	CASSSRTGSGETQYF	TGTGCCAGCAGTTCCCGGACAGGGTCAGGAGAGACCCAGTACTTC
TRBV15	13	TRBJ2-5	TRBD1	NA	CATNDRGWDSQYF	TGTGCCACCAACGACAGGGGTTGGGATTCCCAGTACTTC
TRBV12-3/TRBV12-4	17	TRBJ2-3	NA	NA	CASSLAGGGTSTDTQYF	TGTGCCAGCAGTTTAGCAGGGGGAGGAACTAGCACAGATACGCAGTATTTT
TRBV3-1	12	TRBJ2-5	NA	NA	CASSPEQATQYF	TGTGCCAGCAGCCCAGAACAGGCGACCCAGTACTTC
TRBV29-1	14	TRBJ2-3	TRBD1	NA	CSVPTGGSTDTQYF	TGCAGCGTCCCTACAGGGGGAAGCACAGATACGCAGTATTTT
TRBV28	17	TRBJ2-1	TRBD2	NA	CASSVVAGGRSYNEQFF	TGTGCCAGCAGTGTAGTAGCGGGAGGTCGTTCCTACAATGAGCAGTTCTTC
TRBV5-1	14	TRBJ2-7	NA	many	CASSLTGGEYEQYF	TGCGCCAGCAGCTTGACCGGGGGCGAATACGAGCAGTACTTC
TRBV7-9	15	TRBJ2-1	TRBD2	few	CASSLALAGFREQFF	TGTGCCAGCAGCTTAGCTCTAGCGGGGTTTCGAGAGCAGTTCTTC
TRBV19	14	TRBJ1-5	NA	NA	CASCGGYSNQPQHF	TGTGCCAGCTGCGGAGGGTATAGCAATCAGCCCCAGCATTTT
TRBV12-3/TRBV12-4	12	TRBJ2-3	NA	NA	CASKVAEGAQYF	TGTGCCAGCAAGGTAGCGGAGGGGGCGCAGTATTTT
TRBV29-1	12	TRBJ2-7	NA	NA	CSVRTEHYEQYF	TGCAGCGTTCGGACAGAACACTACGAGCAGTACTTC
TRBV12-3/TRBV12-4	14	TRBJ2-7	TRBD1	few	CASSFRQGAGEQYF	TGTGCCAGCAGTTTTCGACAGGGGGCAGGCGAGCAGTACTTC
TRBV27	14	TRBJ2-3	NA	many	CASRKTRRTDTQYF	TGTGCCAGCAGAAAGACAAGACGGACAGATACGCAGTATTTT
TRBV15	13	TRBJ2-5	NA	NA	CATSRERLETQYF	TGTGCCACCAGCAGAGAAAGGCTAGAGACCCAGTACTTC
TRBV9	13	TRBJ2-7	NA	many	CASSPPSSYEQYF	TGTGCCAGCAGCCCCCCCTCCTCCTACGAGCAGTACTTC
TRBV4-3	13	TRBJ2-1	NA	NA	CASSQEGRNEQFF	TGCGCCAGCAGCCAAGAGGGTAGGAATGAGCAGTTCTTC
TRBV6-1	14	TRBJ2-7	NA	NA	CASSDLRGPYEQYF	TGTGCCAGCAGTGACTTGCGGGGGCCCTACGAGCAGTACTTC
TRBV20-1	12	TRBJ2-7	NA	NA	CSANGQSFEQYF	TGCAGTGCAAACGGACAGTCTTTCGAGCAGTACTTC
TRBV20-1	14	TRBJ2-1	NA	NA	CSASEAGPTTEQFF	TGCAGTGCTAGTGAGGCGGGGCCGACAACGGAGCAGTTCTTC
TRBV27	14	TRBJ1-1	TRBD1	few	CASSFYQGDTEAFF	TGTGCCAGCAGTTTTTACCAGGGGGACACTGAAGCTTTCTTT
TRBV5-1	15	TRBJ1-1	NA	few	CASSLEAGTNTEAFF	TGCGCCAGCAGCTTGGAGGCAGGGACGAACACTGAAGCTTTCTTT
TRBV5-1	15	TRBJ2-7	TRBD1	many	CASSLIPGQGYEQYF	TGCGCCAGCAGCCTTATCCCGGGACAGGGTTACGAGCAGTACTTC
TRBV4-1	12	TRBJ2-7	NA	many	CASSHLGAEQYF	TGCGCCAGCAGCCACCTAGGAGCGGAGCAGTACTTC
TRBV6-2/TRBV6-3	15	TRBJ2-1	TRBD1	many	CASTMGTGSYNEQFF	TGTGCCAGCACCATGGGGACAGGATCCTACAATGAGCAGTTCTTC